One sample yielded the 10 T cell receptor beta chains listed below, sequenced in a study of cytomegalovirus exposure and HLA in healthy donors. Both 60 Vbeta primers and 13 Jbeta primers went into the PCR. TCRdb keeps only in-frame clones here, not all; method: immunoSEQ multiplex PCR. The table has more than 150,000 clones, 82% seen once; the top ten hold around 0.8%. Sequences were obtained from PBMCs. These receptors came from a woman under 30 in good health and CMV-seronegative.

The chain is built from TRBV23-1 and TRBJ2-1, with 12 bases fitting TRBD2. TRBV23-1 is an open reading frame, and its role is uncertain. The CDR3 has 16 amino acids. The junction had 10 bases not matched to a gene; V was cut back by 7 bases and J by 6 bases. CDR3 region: CASTLAGGPRGNEQFF. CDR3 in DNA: TGCGCCAGCACCCTAGCGGGGGGGCCAAGGGGCAATGAGCAGTTCTTC.

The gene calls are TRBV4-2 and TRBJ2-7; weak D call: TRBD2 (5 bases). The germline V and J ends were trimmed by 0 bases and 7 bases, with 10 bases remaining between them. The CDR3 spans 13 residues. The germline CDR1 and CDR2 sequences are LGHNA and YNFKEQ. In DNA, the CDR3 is TGTGCCAGCAGCCAAGAGAGGCCGGGGGAGCAGTACTTC. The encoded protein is CASSQERPGEQYF.

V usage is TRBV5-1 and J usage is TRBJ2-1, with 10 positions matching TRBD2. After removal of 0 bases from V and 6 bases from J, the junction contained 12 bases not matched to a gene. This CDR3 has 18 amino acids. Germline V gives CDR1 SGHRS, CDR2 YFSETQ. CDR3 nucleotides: TGCGCCAGCAGCTTGGGACCTAATAGCGGGGGGAATGGCAATGAGCAGTTCTTC. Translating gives CASSLGPNSGGNGNEQFF.

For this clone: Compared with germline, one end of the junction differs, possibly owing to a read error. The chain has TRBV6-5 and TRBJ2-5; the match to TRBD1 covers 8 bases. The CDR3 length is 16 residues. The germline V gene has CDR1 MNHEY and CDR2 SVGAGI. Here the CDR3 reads CASSYIGQGPQGTQYF. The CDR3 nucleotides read TGTGCCAGCAGTTACATTGGACAGGGACCCCAAGGGACCCAGTACTTC.

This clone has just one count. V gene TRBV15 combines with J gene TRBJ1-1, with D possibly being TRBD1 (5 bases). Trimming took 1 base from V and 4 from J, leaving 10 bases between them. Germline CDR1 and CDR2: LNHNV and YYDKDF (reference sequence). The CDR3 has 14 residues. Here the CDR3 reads CATSRGLGGTEAFF. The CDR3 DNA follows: TGTGCCACCAGCAGAGGATTGGGGGGCACTGAAGCTTTCTTT.

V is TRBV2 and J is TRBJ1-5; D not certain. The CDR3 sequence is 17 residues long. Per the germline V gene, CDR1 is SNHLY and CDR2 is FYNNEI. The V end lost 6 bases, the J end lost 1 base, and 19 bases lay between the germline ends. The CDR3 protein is CASSDASGLRSNQPQHF. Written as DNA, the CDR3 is TGTGCCAGCAGCGACGCCTCAGGATTAAGAAGCAATCAGCCCCAGCATTTT. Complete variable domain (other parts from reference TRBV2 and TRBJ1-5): EPEVTQTPSHQVTQMGQEVILRCVPISNHLYFYWYRQILGQKVEFLVSFYNNEISEKSEIFDDQFSVERPDGSNFTLKIRSTKLEDSAMYFCASSDASGLRSNQPQHFGDGTRLSIL.

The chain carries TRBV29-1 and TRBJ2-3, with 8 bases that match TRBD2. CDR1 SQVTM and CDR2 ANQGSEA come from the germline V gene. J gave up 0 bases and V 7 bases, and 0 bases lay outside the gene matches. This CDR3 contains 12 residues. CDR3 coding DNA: TGCAGCGCTAGCGGGAGCACAGATACGCAGTATTTT. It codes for CSASGSTDTQYF.

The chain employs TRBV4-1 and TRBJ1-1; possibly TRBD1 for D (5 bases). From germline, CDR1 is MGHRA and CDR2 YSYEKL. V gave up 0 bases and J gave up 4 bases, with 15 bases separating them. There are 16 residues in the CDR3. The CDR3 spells CASSQDQGVGFTEAFF. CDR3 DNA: TGCGCCAGCAGCCAAGATCAAGGGGTGGGCTTCACTGAAGCTTTCTTT.

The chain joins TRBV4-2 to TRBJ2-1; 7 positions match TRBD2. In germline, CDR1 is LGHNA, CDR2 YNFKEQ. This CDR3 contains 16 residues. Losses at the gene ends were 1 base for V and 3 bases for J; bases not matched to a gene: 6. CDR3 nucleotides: TGTGCCAGCAGCCAAGTCTCGGTAGCGGGCTACAATGAGCAGTTCTTC. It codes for CASSQVSVAGYNEQFF.

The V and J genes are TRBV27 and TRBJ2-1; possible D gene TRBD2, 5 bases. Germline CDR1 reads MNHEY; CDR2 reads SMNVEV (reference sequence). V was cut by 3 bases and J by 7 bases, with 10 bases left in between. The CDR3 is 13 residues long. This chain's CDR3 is CASSFSRGNEQFF. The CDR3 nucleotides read TGTGCCAGCAGTTTTAGTAGAGGGAATGAGCAGTTCTTC.